This T cell receptor (beta chain) was captured by sequencing in a study of tumor and adjacent non-tumor tissue in lung cancer. Study-wide points: Tumor TCR diversity, when higher, was linked to shorter survival. Top 100 clones took a larger repertoire share in normal lung.

A modified ARM-PCR protocol with three rounds of nested PCR amplified TCRbeta. TCRdb itself ran the multiplex PCR reads through MiXCR, one entry per CDR3 protein. The repertoire holds fewer than 100,000 distinct CDR3 sequences, with 75% to 85% as singletons. The template was RNA from unsorted bulk tissue. More than 3 cm separated this lung sample from the edge of the tumor. About this clonotype: Its target is unknown.

This TCR was recovered from a woman in her forties or fifties with non-small cell lung cancer. Sequenced material: distant non-tumor lung tissue.

CDR3 nucleotide sequence: TGCGCCAGCAGCTTCTCGGAGGGGCCTCCGTCCTACGAGCAGTACTTC. Protein sequence: CASSFSEGPPSYEQYF. This rearrangement joins TRBV5-1 to TRBJ2-7; tentatively, D is TRBD2 (6 bases). Trimming took 2 bases from V and 1 from J, leaving 16 bases between them. The CDR3 is made up of 16 amino acids. The germline V gene encodes CDR1 SGHRS and CDR2 YFSETQ.